This entry is about one TCR beta chain. Its antigen target is currently unknown. No much larger clonotype is one base removed from it; base qualities were not supplied. The sample originates from a study of blood T cell repertoires in COVID-19 (dated by TCRdb to 2020 to 2021). Study-wide context: Samples from collaborators originated in the United States, Italy and Spain and spanned both the acute and convalescent phases of COVID-19. Subjects who had been exposed to COVID-19, were actively infected with it, or had recovered from it provided the deeply sampled blood TCRbeta repertoires that made up the dataset. The material from the prospective study consisted of cDNA or gDNA derived from T cells, B-cell-depleted T cells, or PBMCs. Samples were obtained from the ongoing ImmuneRACE study (first 160 participants) and from over 1,000 subjects provided by 6 global collaborators. Where available, HLA class I and class II types were obtained from metadata supplied by the sample provider rather than from assay-based typing. The repertoires were released in a freely available public database intended as a resource for research on the immune response to SARS-CoV-2. A de-identified subject ID, COVID-19 status, age in years and sex were almost always included in the sample metadata. Points the paper makes about the study in general: The quantity of clinical and demographic metadata differed by source and by participant and was supplied without curation.

TCRbeta CDR3 regions were amplified from genomic DNA by means of the immunoSEQ Assay, a bias-controlled multiplex PCR. As for the original processing: Nucleated cell counts per sample were estimated from amplification of reference gene primers within the assay. Sequence reads were collapsed and filtered to measure the absolute abundance of every unique TCRbeta CDR3 rearrangement. Productive Simpson clonality was computed per sample as the square root of Simpson's diversity index over productive rearrangements. TCRdb mirrors the immuneACCESS table, restricted to in-frame sequences. Some clones are absent from its copies; in checked studies, under half trace to an unresolved V gene, and the reason for the others is unknown. V and J calls and clone size are those listed in that table; D and trimming were worked out from the DNA. Counted in this sample were fewer than 200,000 clones; around 80% of them appeared once. The ten biggest clones cover around a sixth of the sample.

The CDR3 goes from the cysteine to the phenylalanine over 12 residues. The read is trimmed to its CDR3 DNA, 36 bases read in frame from base 1. V is reduced by 3 bases and J by 9 bases, leaving a spacing of 9 bases between them. In the prospective study, participants were about 18 to 100 years old, resided in about 25 geographic areas of the United States, and were enrolled through a virtual design. Cohort assignment in the prospective study relied on participant-reported clinical history from a screening survey and a study questionnaire. Recovered participants in ImmuneRACE Cohort 3 were defined as having two consecutive negative NP/OP PCR tests, clearance from a healthcare professional, or resolution of symptoms. In the prospective study, mobile phlebotomists collected whole blood, serum and a nasopharyngeal or oropharyngeal swab from each participant. Participants in the prospective study had the option to provide additional blood draws and questionnaires over an approximately 2-month period. Before DNA extraction, prospective study blood samples were shipped either frozen or at room temperature.

This receptor chain uses TRBV12-3 or TRBV12-4 and TRBJ1-3, with the D gene too uncertain to name. This TCR came from a woman aged 50 to 65 who had recovered from COVID-19. The sequenced material came from PBMCs or T cells enriched from blood (not recorded which). The CDR3 loop reads CASSFPGSTIYF. The DNA is TGTGCCAGCAGTTTCCCGGGTAGCACCATATATTTT.